These 2 T cell receptor beta chains came from one sample sequenced in a study of blood T cell repertoires in COVID-19. TCRdb's copy holds only in-frame clones and misses some; the assay was immunoSEQ multiplex PCR. In the table there are nearly 300,000 clones, approximately 88% of which are singletons. The sequenced material came from peripheral blood. Receptors were obtained from a human donor with COVID-19, enrolled during active disease. The donor label of this sample is uncertain.

The chain links TRBV7-2 to TRBJ1-1; D may be TRBD1 (6 bases). Germline-derived CDR1 and CDR2 are SGHTA and FQGNSA. The CDR3 is made up of 14 amino acids. The ends were cut back, 6 bases at V and 4 bases at J, with 15 bases in the middle. CDR3 coding DNA: TGTGCCAGCAGTCCCGATAGGGGGTCCACTGAAGCTTTCTTT. It encodes CASSPDRGSTEAFF.

The chain employs TRBV12-5 and TRBJ1-5; D is uncertain. This CDR3 comprises 15 residues. CDR1 is LGHNT, CDR2 FRNRAP, per germline. V lost 0 bases, J lost 5 bases, and 11 bases lay in between. The CDR3 DNA reads TGTGCTAGTGGTTTGGTACACGGCGAGGATCAGCCCCAGCATTTT. Translating it yields CASGLVHGEDQPQHF.